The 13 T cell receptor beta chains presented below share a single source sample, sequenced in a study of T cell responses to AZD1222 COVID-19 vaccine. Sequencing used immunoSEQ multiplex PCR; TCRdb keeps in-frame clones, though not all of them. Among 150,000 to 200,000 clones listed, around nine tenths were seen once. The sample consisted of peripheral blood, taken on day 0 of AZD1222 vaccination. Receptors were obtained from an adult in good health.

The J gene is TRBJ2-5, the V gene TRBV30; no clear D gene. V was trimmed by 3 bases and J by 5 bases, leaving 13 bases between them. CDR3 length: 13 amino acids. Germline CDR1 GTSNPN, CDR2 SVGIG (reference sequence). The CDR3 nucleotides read TGTGCCTGGAGGGGATCCAGAAAGGAGACCCAGTACTTC. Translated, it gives CAWRGSRKETQYF.

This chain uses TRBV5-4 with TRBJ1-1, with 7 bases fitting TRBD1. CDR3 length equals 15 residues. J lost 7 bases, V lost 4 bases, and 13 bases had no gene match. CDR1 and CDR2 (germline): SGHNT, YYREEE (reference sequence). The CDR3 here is CASSDNSYRTGEAFF. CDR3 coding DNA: TGTGCCAGCAGCGACAACTCCTATAGGACAGGTGAAGCTTTCTTT.

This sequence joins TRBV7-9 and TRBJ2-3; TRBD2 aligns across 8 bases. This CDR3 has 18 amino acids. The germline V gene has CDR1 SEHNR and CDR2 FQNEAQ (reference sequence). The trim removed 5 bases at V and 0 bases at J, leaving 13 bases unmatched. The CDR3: CASSPFGGGQASTDTQYF. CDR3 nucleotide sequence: TGTGCCAGCAGCCCTTTTGGCGGGGGGCAAGCTAGCACAGATACGCAGTATTTT.

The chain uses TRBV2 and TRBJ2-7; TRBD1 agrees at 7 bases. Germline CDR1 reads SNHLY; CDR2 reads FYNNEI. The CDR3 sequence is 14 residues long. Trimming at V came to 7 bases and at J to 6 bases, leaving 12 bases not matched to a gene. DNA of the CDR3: TGTGCCAGCAAGCCCGAAGGGACAGTAGCCGAGCAGTACTTC. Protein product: CASKPEGTVAEQYF.

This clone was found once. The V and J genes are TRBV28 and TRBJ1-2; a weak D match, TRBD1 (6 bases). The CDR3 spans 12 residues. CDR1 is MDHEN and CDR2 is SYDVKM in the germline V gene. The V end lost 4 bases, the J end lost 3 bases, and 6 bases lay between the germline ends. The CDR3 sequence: CASSSGDYGYTF. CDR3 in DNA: TGTGCCAGCAGTTCAGGGGACTATGGCTACACCTTC.

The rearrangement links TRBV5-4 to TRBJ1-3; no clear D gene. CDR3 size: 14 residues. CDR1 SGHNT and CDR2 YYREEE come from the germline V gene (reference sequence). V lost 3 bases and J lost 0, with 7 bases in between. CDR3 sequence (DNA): TGTGCCAGCAGCTCAGAGAGCTCTGGAAACACCATATATTTT. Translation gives CASSSESSGNTIYF.

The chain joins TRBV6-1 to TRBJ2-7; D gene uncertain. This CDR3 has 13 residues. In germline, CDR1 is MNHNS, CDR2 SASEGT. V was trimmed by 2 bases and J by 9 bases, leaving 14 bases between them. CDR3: CASSERAALGQYV. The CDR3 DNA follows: TGTGCCAGCAGTGAACGGGCAGCCCTCGGGCAGTACGTC.

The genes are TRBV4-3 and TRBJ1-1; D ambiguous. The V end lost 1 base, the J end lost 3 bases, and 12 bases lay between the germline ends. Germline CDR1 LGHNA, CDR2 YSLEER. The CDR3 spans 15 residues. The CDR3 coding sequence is TGCGCCAGCAGCCAAGGGAGGCAGGCCCACACTGAAGCTTTCTTT. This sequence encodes CASSQGRQAHTEAFF.

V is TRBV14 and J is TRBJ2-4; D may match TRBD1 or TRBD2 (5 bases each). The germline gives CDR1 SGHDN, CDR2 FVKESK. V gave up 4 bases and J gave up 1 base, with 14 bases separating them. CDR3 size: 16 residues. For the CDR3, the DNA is TGTGCCAGCAGCCCCTCGGGGACGGTGGCCAAAAACATTCAGTACTTC. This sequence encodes CASSPSGTVAKNIQYF.

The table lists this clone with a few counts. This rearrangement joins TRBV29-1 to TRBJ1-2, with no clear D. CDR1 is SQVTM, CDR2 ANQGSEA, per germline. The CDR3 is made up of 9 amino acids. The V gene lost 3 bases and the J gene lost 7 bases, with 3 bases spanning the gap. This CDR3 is CSVDVGYTF. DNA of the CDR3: TGCAGCGTTGACGTTGGCTACACCTTC.

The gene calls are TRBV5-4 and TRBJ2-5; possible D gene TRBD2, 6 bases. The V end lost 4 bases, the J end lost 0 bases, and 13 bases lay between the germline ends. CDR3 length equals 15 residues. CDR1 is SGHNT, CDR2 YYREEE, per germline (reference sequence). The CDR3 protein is CASSIGGVYQETQYF. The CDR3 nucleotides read TGTGCCAGCAGCATCGGCGGGGTTTACCAAGAGACCCAGTACTTC.

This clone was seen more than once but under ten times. CDR3 DNA: TGTGCCAGCAGCCACCCGGGGGCTAGCGGGAGGGCCGGGAATGAGCAGTTCTTC. As protein: CASSHPGASGRAGNEQFF. The V call is TRBV7-2, the J call TRBJ2-1, with 12 positions matching TRBD2. The CDR3 loop spans 18 amino acids. With V trimmed by 5 bases and J by 7 bases, 15 bases remained unmatched. CDR1 and CDR2 from the germline V gene are SGHTA and FQGNSA.

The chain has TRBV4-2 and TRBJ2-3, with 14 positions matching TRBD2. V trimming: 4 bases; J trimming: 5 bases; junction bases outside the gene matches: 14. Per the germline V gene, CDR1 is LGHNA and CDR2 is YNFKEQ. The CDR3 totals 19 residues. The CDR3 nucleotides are TGTGCCAGCAGCCCAAGGGGACTAGCGGGGGACCGAGAGGGAGATACGCAGTATTTT. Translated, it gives CASSPRGLAGDREGDTQYF.